The next 5 T cell receptor beta chains were all read from a single sample in a study of T cell responses to AZD1222 COVID-19 vaccine. Profiled with immunoSEQ multiplex PCR; TCRdb holds only in-frame clones, not every one. The sample carries around 140,000 clones, nearly 95% recorded once. The material was peripheral blood, obtained 28 days after the second AZD1222 dose. These receptors were taken from an adult who received the AZD1222 COVID-19 vaccine.

The V call is TRBV6-2 or TRBV6-3, the J call TRBJ1-5; the D is unclear. Trimming took 5 bases from V and 0 from J, leaving 11 bases between them. The CDR3 is made up of 15 amino acids. Germline loops: CDR1 MNHEY, CDR2 SVGEGT. The CDR3 sequence: CASSLWEDSNQPQHF. For the CDR3, the DNA is TGTGCCAGCAGTCTATGGGAGGATAGCAATCAGCCCCAGCATTTT.

This clone turned up a few times. The V call is TRBV27, the J call TRBJ1-1, with no clear D. The CDR3 runs 13 residues. CDR1 MNHEY and CDR2 SMNVEV come from the germline V gene (reference sequence). Trimming removed 4 bases from V and 0 bases from J, with 6 bases in between. The CDR3 sequence is CASSYGVNTEAFF. CDR3 sequence (DNA): TGTGCCAGCAGTTACGGGGTGAACACTGAAGCTTTCTTT.

CDR3 protein: CASSFGGYEQYF. The CDR3 DNA follows: TGTGCCAGCAGCTTCGGGGGGTACGAGCAGTACTTC. The chain joins TRBV11-2 to TRBJ2-7; 7 nucleotides line up with TRBD2. The CDR3 has 12 amino acids. Germline CDR1 and CDR2: SGHAT and FQNNGV. The junction had 0 bases not matched to a gene; V was cut back by 3 bases and J by 4 bases.

The chain couples TRBV27 to TRBJ1-2; no firm D call. The germline V gene encodes CDR1 MNHEY and CDR2 SMNVEV (reference sequence). V lost 3 bases to trimming and J lost 5 bases, with 22 bases between them. This CDR3 region has 17 residues. CDR3: CASSFGSLHARDYGYTF. As DNA, the CDR3 is TGTGCCAGCAGTTTTGGGTCACTACACGCTCGCGATTATGGCTACACCTTC.

The genes are TRBV5-5 and TRBJ2-7, with D possibly matching TRBD1 (5 bases). This CDR3 spans 15 amino acids. The V end was cut by 2 bases, the J end by 3 bases, with 15 bases between. The germline CDR1 and CDR2 sequences are SGHKS and YYEKEE (reference sequence). The CDR3 reads CASSFLTGFFYEQYF. In DNA form, the CDR3 reads TGTGCCAGCAGCTTTCTTACAGGCTTTTTCTACGAGCAGTACTTC.